One TCR beta chain is described in this entry. The CDR3 has 13 amino acids. Germline CDR1 and CDR2: MNHEY and SVGEGT. Trimming shortened V by 4 bases and J by 0 bases, and 7 bases separated the two germline ends. In the authors' workflow: Amplification of reference gene primers was used by the study to estimate nucleated cell counts. The repertoire was sequenced with immunoSEQ multiplex PCR; TCRdb's copy has only in-frame clones and lacks some. V and J calls and clone size are those listed in that table; D and trimming were worked out from the DNA. This sample has about 64,000 clones, with 88% found just once. This sample is drawn from a study of blood T cell repertoires in COVID-19. Study-wide background: Collection of acute and convalescent COVID-19 samples took place in the United States, Italy and Spain. T cells, B-cell-depleted T cells, or PBMCs supplied cDNA or gDNA.

Seattle participants joined during active infection and were tracked over time. The sequenced sample was peripheral blood. This chain connects TRBV6-2 or TRBV6-3 to TRBJ2-7; possible D gene TRBD1, 6 bases. This receptor was identified in a woman aged 55 to 70 with COVID-19, enrolled during active disease. This chain's CDR3 is CASSWDNSYEQYF. CDR3 in DNA: TGTGCCAGCAGTTGGGACAACTCCTACGAGCAGTACTTC.